The 12 T cell receptor beta chains reported below all come from one sample, sequenced in a study of T cell responses to AZD1222 COVID-19 vaccine. Only in-frame clones appear in the TCRdb table, and some are missing; sequencing was by immunoSEQ multiplex PCR. The repertoire holds over 100,000 clones, with about 82% as singletons. Sequencing was performed on peripheral blood, taken 28 days after the second dose of the MenACWY control vaccine. The receptors derive from an adult who received the MenACWY meningococcal vaccine as a control.

The chain is built from TRBV27 and TRBJ2-4; tentative D call: TRBD1 (6 bases). The ends were cut back, 0 bases at V and 4 bases at J, with 7 bases in the middle. CDR1 is MNHEY, CDR2 SMNVEV, per germline (reference sequence). This CDR3 has 14 amino acids. CDR3 bases: TGTGCCAGCAGTTTATCGCAGGGGAAAAACATTCAGTACTTC. Its protein product is CASSLSQGKNIQYF.

This clone showed up just a few times. The rearrangement joins TRBV19 to TRBJ1-2; D unresolved. V was trimmed by 5 bases and J by 0 bases, leaving 7 bases between them. Germline CDR1 reads LNHDA; CDR2 reads SQIVND (reference sequence). CDR3 length: 13 residues. CDR3 region: CASSPIPNYGYTF. The DNA for the CDR3 is TGTGCCAGTAGTCCGATTCCTAACTATGGCTACACCTTC.

The chain joins TRBV27 to TRBJ2-7; 10 bases fit TRBD2. This CDR3 is built from 13 residues. Germline lookup yields CDR1 MNHEY and CDR2 SMNVEV (reference sequence). With 8 bases clipped from V and 4 bases from J, the junction kept 5 bases outside the gene matches. DNA of the CDR3: TGTGCCAGCGGACTAGCGGCAATTTACGAGCAGTACTTC. This sequence encodes CASGLAAIYEQYF.

This sequence joins TRBV9 and TRBJ1-4, with D perhaps matching TRBD1 (5 bases). Germline CDR1 and CDR2: SGDLS and YYNGEE. The CDR3 runs 15 residues. Trimming left V 4 bases short and J 8 bases short, with 18 bases between. The CDR3, as DNA: TGTGCCAGCAGCCCTTCGCTGGGGGTGGGAGAAAAACTGTTTTTT. This encodes CASSPSLGVGEKLFF.

The chain employs TRBV4-2 and TRBJ1-4; maybe TRBD1 (5 bases). The V gene's germline CDR1 is LGHNA and CDR2 YNFKEQ. Trimming cost V 1 base and J 7 bases, with 16 bases left between them. The CDR3 loop spans 16 amino acids. The CDR3 nucleotides are TGTGCCAGCAGCCAAGCTCTCGGGGGGATAATTGAAAAACTGTTTTTT. Residues: CASSQALGGIIEKLFF.

The V call is TRBV6-5, the J call TRBJ1-4; D is unclear. The V end was cut by 10 bases, the J end by 3 bases, with 15 bases between. This CDR3 has 14 amino acids. Germline V gene sequence: CDR1 MNHEY, CDR2 SVGAGI. The CDR3 DNA reads TGTGCCACGCACCTGGACGGTTCTAATGAAAAACTGTTTTTT. Amino acid sequence: CATHLDGSNEKLFF.

The chain is built from TRBV28 and TRBJ1-5; possible D gene TRBD1, 6 bases. V was shortened by 5 bases and J by 3 bases, with 14 bases between the two germline ends. The CDR3 spans 15 residues. The germline V gene has CDR1 MDHEN and CDR2 SYDVKM. The CDR3: CASSDKGVYNQPQHF. DNA of the CDR3: TGTGCCAGCAGTGACAAGGGGGTCTACAATCAGCCCCAGCATTTT.

J is TRBJ2-7 and V is TRBV19; 9 bases align to TRBD1. Germline V gives CDR1 LNHDA, CDR2 SQIVND (reference sequence). The V gene end was trimmed by 4 bases and the J gene end by 5 bases; junction bases not matched to a gene: 9. The length of the CDR3 is 15 residues. The chain's CDR3 is CASSKRTGVSDEQYF. As DNA, the CDR3 is TGTGCCAGTAGTAAACGGACAGGGGTCTCGGACGAGCAGTACTTC.

This chain uses TRBV11-2 with TRBJ1-6; D unresolved. Per the germline V gene, CDR1 is SGHAT and CDR2 is FQNNGV. CDR3 length equals 15 residues. V lost 5 bases to trimming and J lost 7 bases, with 15 bases between them. The CDR3 protein is CASSRLRASNSPLHF. DNA for the CDR3: TGTGCCAGCAGCCGCCTCCGGGCCTCAAATTCACCCCTCCACTTT. Full variable domain (outside the CDR3, taken from reference TRBV11-2 and TRBJ1-6): EAGVAQSPRYKIIEKRQSVAFWCNPISGHATLYWYQQILGQGPKLLIQFQNNGVVDDSQLPKDRFSAERLKGVDSTLKIQPAKLEDSAVYLCASSRLRASNSPLHFGNGTRLTVT.

V gene TRBV12-3 or TRBV12-4 combines with J gene TRBJ1-4, with D unclear. Between the trimmed V and J ends, which lost 2 bases and 5 bases, there was a span of 6 bases. The CDR3 is 13 amino acids. The CDR3 here is CASSLRGNEKLFF. The CDR3 DNA sequence: TGTGCCAGCAGTTTACGGGGAAATGAAAAACTGTTTTTT.

This clone was seen only once. The rearrangement joins TRBV10-2 to TRBJ2-1; D ambiguous. V was pared by 6 bases and J by 4 bases, with 16 bases between. There are 15 residues in the CDR3. Germline V gives CDR1 WSHSY, CDR2 SAAADI. Here the CDR3 DNA reads TGCGCCAGCAGAAGAGCGCAGGCGGAATACAATGAGCAGTTCTTC. This encodes CASRRAQAEYNEQFF.

J is TRBJ1-5 and V is TRBV18; possibly TRBD1 for D (6 bases). Germline V lookup: CDR1 KGHSH, CDR2 LQKENI. This CDR3 contains 16 residues. The V gene lost 3 bases and the J gene lost 2 bases, with 14 bases spanning the gap. The CDR3 sequence is CASSPSSGARNQPQHF. CDR3 sequence (DNA): TGTGCCAGCTCACCGAGTTCGGGGGCTCGCAATCAGCCCCAGCATTTT.